What follows are 28 T cell receptor beta chains derived from one specimen sequenced in a study of blood T cells in healthy people across ages. Together with a sample-barcoded 5' primer, a J-beta primer mix was included in a second PCR lasting about 6 to 11 cycles. TCRdb recomputed calls from the 5' RACE reads with MiXCR, one row per CDR3 protein. The data contain hundreds of thousands of distinct CDR3 sequences, about 26% of them seen just once; the ten biggest clones take up 2.5% to 3.5%. These data also featured in a second study, about T cells of mothers and their children.

Sequenced input: blood. These receptors were obtained from a boy aged 5-17 years in good health.

The chain is built from TRBV29-1 and TRBJ2-3, with no clear D. The CDR3 contains 12 residues. V was trimmed by 8 bases and J by 6 bases, leaving 15 bases between them. The germline V gene encodes CDR1 SQVTM and CDR2 ANQGSEA. The CDR3 DNA is TGCAGCACTGCGCCTAGTACCGATACGCAGTATTTT. This translates into CSTAPSTDTQYF.

V gene TRBV9 combines with J gene TRBJ1-1, with unresolved D. The CDR3 is 12 residues long. The germline V gene has CDR1 SGDLS and CDR2 YYNGEE. Trimming left V 3 bases short and J 4 bases short, with 7 bases between. In nucleotides, the CDR3 is TGTGCCAGCAGCGGCAGTGGCACTGAAGCTTTCTTT. Amino acids: CASSGSGTEAFF. The variable domain in full, with the rest retrieved from reference TRBV9 and TRBJ1-1, is DSGVTQTPKHLITATGQRVTLRCSPRSGDLSVYWYQQSLDQGLQFLIQYYNGEERAKGNILERFSAQQFPDLHSELNLSSLELGDSALYFCASSGSGTEAFFGQGTRLTVV.

V gene TRBV5-1 combines with J gene TRBJ1-2, with 7 bases that match TRBD1. Germline V gene lookup returns CDR1 SGHRS and CDR2 YFSETQ. The CDR3 is 14 amino acids. The V segment lost 1 base and the J segment 4 bases; nucleotides outside the gene matches: 4. This chain's CDR3 is CASSLPGQPYGYTF. CDR3 DNA sequence: TGCGCCAGCAGCTTGCCGGGACAGCCCTATGGCTACACCTTC. Full variable domain (outside the CDR3, taken from reference TRBV5-1 and TRBJ1-2): KAGVTQTPRYLIKTRGQQVTLSCSPISGHRSVSWYQQTPGQGLQFLFEYFSETQRNKGNFPGRFSGRQFSNSRSEMNVSTLELGDSALYLCASSLPGQPYGYTFGSGTRLTVV.

There are a few counts of this clonotype. The chain carries TRBV9 and TRBJ2-1, with D perhaps TRBD2 (5 bases). The V gene lost 2 bases and the J gene lost 2 bases, with 11 bases spanning the gap. Germline V CDR1 and CDR2: SGDLS, YYNGEE. This CDR3 is built from 15 residues. The CDR3, as DNA: TGTGCCAGCAGCGTTCTCGGGGATACCTACAATGAGCAGTTCTTC. Its protein is CASSVLGDTYNEQFF.

This clonotype was counted between two and nine times. The chain couples TRBV9 to TRBJ1-1; 8 bases align to TRBD1. Germline V gives CDR1 SGDLS, CDR2 YYNGEE. The junction had 10 bases not matched to a gene; V was cut back by 4 bases and J by 5 bases. The CDR3 has 15 residues. The CDR3 nucleotides are TGTGCCAGCAGCCCCAGAGACAGGGGAGCTACTGAAGCTTTCTTT. It yields the protein CASSPRDRGATEAFF.

This clonotype has more than one count but fewer than ten. The V call is TRBV5-1, the J call TRBJ2-6; TRBD1 is a possible D gene (5 bases). V was pared by 4 bases and J by 2 bases, with 10 bases between. Looked up from germline, CDR1 is SGHRS and CDR2 is YFSETQ. The CDR3 sequence is 15 residues long. The CDR3 coding sequence is TGCGCCAGCAGCGAAGGGGTTACTGGGGCCAACGTCCTGACTTTC. The encoded protein is CASSEGVTGANVLTF.

The chain combines TRBV2 with TRBJ1-1; D possibly corresponds to TRBD1 (6 bases). This CDR3 spans 15 amino acids. With 1 base removed from V and 6 bases from J, the gap between germline ends came to 15 bases. From germline, CDR1 is SNHLY and CDR2 FYNNEI. CDR3 DNA: TGTGCCAGCAGTGAAGAGCAGGGTCCAGGGGCTGAAGCTTTCTTT. Translated: CASSEEQGPGAEAFF.

V gene TRBV7-3 combines with J gene TRBJ1-2, with 8 bases lining up with TRBD1. CDR1 and CDR2 (germline): SGHTA, FQGTGA. V lost 5 bases to trimming and J lost 7 bases; unmatched junction nucleotides: 9. The CDR3 contains 14 residues. The CDR3 DNA sequence: TGTGCCAGCAGCAAAACAGGGGGACAGTTTGGCTACACCTTC. Residues: CASSKTGGQFGYTF. Full variable domain (missing parts from reference TRBV7-3 and TRBJ1-2): GAGVSQTPSNKVTEKGKYVELRCDPISGHTALYWYRQSLGQGPEFLIYFQGTGAADDSGLPNDRFFAVRPEGSVSTLKIQRTERGDSAVYLCASSKTGGQFGYTFGSGTRLTVV.

The V gene is TRBV5-1, the J gene TRBJ1-3, with 7 nucleotides matching TRBD1. V trimming: 4 bases; J trimming: 4 bases; junction bases outside the gene matches: 8. This CDR3 contains 15 residues. The germline gives CDR1 SGHRS, CDR2 YFSETQ. This chain's CDR3 is CASSSTGASGNTIYF. The DNA of the CDR3 is TGCGCCAGCAGCAGTACAGGGGCGAGCGGAAACACCATATATTTT. Using reference TRBV5-1 and TRBJ1-3 for the parts outside the CDR3, the full variable domain is KAGVTQTPRYLIKTRGQQVTLSCSPISGHRSVSWYQQTPGQGLQFLFEYFSETQRNKGNFPGRFSGRQFSNSRSEMNVSTLELGDSALYLCASSSTGASGNTIYFGEGSWLTVV.

This chain joins TRBV12-3 or TRBV12-4 and TRBJ1-6; 7 nucleotides align to TRBD1. After removal of 7 bases from V and 8 bases from J, the junction contained 11 bases not matched to a gene. The CDR3 is 15 residues long. The CDR3 protein is CASKEQGIEYSPLHF. CDR3 in DNA: TGTGCCAGCAAGGAACAGGGGATAGAATATTCACCCCTCCACTTT.

V and J are TRBV28 and TRBJ2-1; 7 bases align to TRBD1. TRBJ2-7 explains the end of the DNA better; the J call may be wrong. Germline-derived CDR1 and CDR2 are MDHEN and SYDVKM. The CDR3 is made up of 14 amino acids. CDR3 coding DNA: TGTGCCAGCAGTTATGGCAGGGGGAACTACGAGCAGTACTTC. This encodes CASSYGRGNYEQYF.

This clonotype was seen only a few times. The V gene is TRBV20-1, the J gene TRBJ2-7; D not certain. V lost 3 bases to trimming and J lost 1 base, with 7 bases between them. This CDR3 region has 12 residues. CDR1 is DFQATT, CDR2 SNEGSKA, per germline (reference sequence). The CDR3 DNA is TGCAGTGCTAGCTACAGATCCTACGAGCAGTACTTC. This gives the protein CSASYRSYEQYF.

V usage is TRBV12-3 or TRBV12-4 and J usage is TRBJ2-7; D tentatively fits TRBD1 or TRBD2 (5 bases each). Trimming left V 6 bases short and J 0 bases short, with 15 bases between. CDR3 length equals 15 residues. The CDR3 here is CASRSGTGTSYEQYF. The CDR3 region has the DNA TGTGCCAGCAGATCCGGGACGGGGACCTCCTACGAGCAGTACTTC.

V and J are TRBV20-1 and TRBJ2-7, with a possible D match to TRBD1 (6 bases). CDR1 is DFQATT, CDR2 SNEGSKA, per germline (reference sequence). Between the trimmed V and J ends, which lost 3 bases and 2 bases, there was a span of 14 bases. The CDR3 is 14 residues long. CDR3 protein: CSASRQGLPYEQYF. For the CDR3, the DNA is TGCAGTGCTAGCCGGCAGGGGCTTCCCTACGAGCAGTACTTC.

The chain has TRBV10-3 and TRBJ1-5, with 7 bases fitting TRBD1. There are 14 residues in the CDR3. Germline V gives CDR1 ENHRY, CDR2 SYGVKD. With 6 bases clipped from V and 4 bases from J, the junction kept 6 bases outside the gene matches. CDR3 region: CAISRQGGNQPQHF. As DNA, the CDR3 is TGTGCCATCAGCCGACAGGGTGGGAATCAGCCCCAGCATTTT.

The CDR3 region has the DNA TGTGCCAGCTCGGCTCAGGGGTCCCACTATGGCTACACCTTC. It specifies CASSAQGSHYGYTF. The chain joins TRBV18 to TRBJ1-2; D may be TRBD1 (6 bases). The length of the CDR3 is 14 residues. Germline CDR1 and CDR2: KGHSH and LQKENI. V gave up 6 bases and J gave up 3 bases, with 14 bases separating them.

This chain uses TRBV20-1 with TRBJ2-3; 7 nucleotides line up with TRBD2. Trimming cost V 7 bases and J 0 bases; bases outside gene matches: 7. Germline CDR1 DFQATT, CDR2 SNEGSKA (reference sequence). This CDR3 has 14 residues. Here the CDR3 reads CSVKKRGSTDTQYF. CDR3 in DNA: TGCAGTGTGAAAAAGCGGGGAAGCACAGATACGCAGTATTTT.

The chain links TRBV29-1 to TRBJ2-7; D assignment may be TRBD1 or TRBD2 (6 bases each). Trimming took 4 bases from V and 6 from J, leaving 22 bases between them. The CDR3 consists of 15 residues. Germline values: CDR1 SQVTM, CDR2 ANQGSEA. The CDR3 DNA is TGCAGCGTTGCCTCGGGCGGGACAAGAGGTGGCGAGCAGTACTTC. It encodes CSVASGGTRGGEQYF.

This clonotype was seen a handful of times. One end of the junction is discordant with germline, which a read error may explain. The V gene is TRBV7-7, the J gene TRBJ1-3; D is undetermined. The CDR3 sequence is 15 residues long. Per germline, CDR1 SSHAT and CDR2 FNYEAQ (reference sequence). Here the CDR3 DNA reads TGTGCTAGCAGCTTGAGTCTAGGCTCTGGAAACACCATATATTTT. This translates into CASSLSLGSGNTIYF.

The table lists this clonotype with a few counts. This chain links TRBV5-1 with TRBJ2-4, with 7 bases matching TRBD2. The CDR3 totals 16 residues. Germline CDR1 reads SGHRS; CDR2 reads YFSETQ. The V gene end was trimmed by 4 bases and the J gene end by 0 bases; junction bases not matched to a gene: 7. In DNA form, the CDR3 reads TGCGCCAGCAGCGCGGGGGACGCTAGAGCCAAAAACATTCAGTACTTC. This sequence encodes CASSAGDARAKNIQYF.

The chain carries TRBV29-1 and TRBJ2-3, with TRBD1 as a possible D gene (5 bases). V gave up 7 bases and J gave up 6 bases, with 11 bases separating them. Looked up from germline, CDR1 is SQVTM and CDR2 is ANQGSEA. The CDR3 sequence is 11 residues long. In DNA form, the CDR3 reads TGCAGCGGAGAACCAGGGGATACGCAGTATTTT. It translates to CSGEPGDTQYF.

V gene TRBV27 combines with J gene TRBJ2-5; 7 bases match TRBD2. The closer fit of TRBJ2-7 to the DNA end suggests the J call may be wrong. Germline V gives CDR1 MNHEY, CDR2 SMNVEV (reference sequence). The CDR3 has 14 amino acids. CDR3: CASRISGATYEQYF. CDR3 nucleotides: TGTGCCAGCAGGATAAGCGGGGCTACCTACGAGCAGTACTTC.

The J gene is TRBJ1-1, the V gene TRBV12-3 or TRBV12-4; D gene ambiguous. The V end was cut by 8 bases, the J end by 3 bases, with 16 bases between. The CDR3 is 14 residues long. The CDR3 coding sequence is TGTGCCAGCGGTCCTACACCTACCGACACTGAAGCTTTCTTT. Amino acids: CASGPTPTDTEAFF.

The sample holds a few counts of this clonotype. The chain joins TRBV19 to TRBJ1-1; D is unclear. V was clipped by 5 bases and J by 1 base, with 14 bases between them. CDR1 is LNHDA and CDR2 is SQIVND in the germline V gene (reference sequence). This CDR3 comprises 15 residues. CDR3 in DNA: TGTGCCAGTAGTCTCGGGCCGGCGGCGAACACTGAAGCTTTCTTT. This gives the protein CASSLGPAANTEAFF.

The chain uses TRBV3-1 and TRBJ2-1; perhaps TRBD1 as D (6 bases). Germline CDR1 and CDR2: LGHDT and YNNKEL (reference sequence). Trimming removed 1 base from V and 6 bases from J, with 16 bases in between. The CDR3 is 16 amino acids. CDR3 protein: CASSQAQPKGGNEQFF. CDR3 nucleotide sequence: TGTGCCAGCAGCCAAGCCCAACCCAAAGGGGGCAATGAGCAGTTCTTC.

The chain has TRBV11-2 and TRBJ2-6, with no clear D. V lost 5 bases and J 0 bases, leaving 11 bases between the germline ends. The V gene's germline CDR1 is SGHAT and CDR2 FQNNGV. This CDR3 spans 16 amino acids. The CDR3 DNA sequence: TGTGCCAGCAGCCCCTCCCGGGTCTCTGGGGCCAACGTCCTGACTTTC. Translating it yields CASSPSRVSGANVLTF.

This clonotype was detected only a few times. The chain links TRBV5-1 to TRBJ1-1; unclear D gene. Per the germline V gene, CDR1 is SGHRS and CDR2 is YFSETQ. The V and J ends lost 0 bases and 3 bases respectively, with 9 bases between them. The CDR3 contains 14 residues. The CDR3 spells CASSLDTGDTEAFF. DNA for the CDR3: TGCGCCAGCAGCTTGGATACGGGAGACACTGAAGCTTTCTTT.

The chain carries TRBV29-1 and TRBJ2-2, with 7 bases matching TRBD2. This CDR3 has 14 amino acids. The ends lost 4 bases at V and 5 bases at J; junction bases unmatched: 7. CDR1 and CDR2 from the germline V gene are SQVTM and ANQGSEA. The CDR3 nucleotides are TGCAGCGTTGGCCCCGGGGAGGGGACCGGGGAGCTGTTTTTT. This translates into CSVGPGEGTGELFF.